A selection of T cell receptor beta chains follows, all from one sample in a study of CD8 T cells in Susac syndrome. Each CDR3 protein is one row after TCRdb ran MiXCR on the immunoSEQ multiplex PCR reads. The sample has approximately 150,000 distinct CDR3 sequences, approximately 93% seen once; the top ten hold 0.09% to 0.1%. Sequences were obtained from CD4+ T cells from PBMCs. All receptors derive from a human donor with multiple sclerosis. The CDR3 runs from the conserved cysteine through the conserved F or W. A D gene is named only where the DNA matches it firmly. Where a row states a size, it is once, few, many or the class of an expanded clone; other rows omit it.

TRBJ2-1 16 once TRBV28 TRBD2 TGTGCCAGCAGAGAACTACTAGCGGGTCCGGGCAATGAGCAGTTCTTC CASRELLAGPGNEQFF
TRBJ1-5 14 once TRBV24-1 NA TGTGCCACCAGTGATGAAGCTACCAATCAGCCCCAGCATTTT CATSDEATNQPQHF
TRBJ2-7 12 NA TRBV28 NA TGTGCCAGCAGTACCAACCCCTACGAGCAGTACTTC CASSTNPYEQYF
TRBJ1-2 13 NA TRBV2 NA TGTGCCAGCAGTCGACAGAACTCCTATGGCTACACCTTC CASSRQNSYGYTF
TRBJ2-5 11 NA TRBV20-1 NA TGCAGTGCTAGAGTCCGAGAGGCCCAGTACTTC CSARVREAQYF
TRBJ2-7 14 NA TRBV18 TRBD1 TGTGCCAGCTCACCCTACCGGGACAGGGGCGAGCAGTACTTC CASSPYRDRGEQYF
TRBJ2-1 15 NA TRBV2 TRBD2 TGTGCCAGCAGAGCCAAAGCGGGGGGGTACAATGAGCAGTTCTTC CASRAKAGGYNEQFF
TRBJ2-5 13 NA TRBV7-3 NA TGTGCCAGCAGCTCCCAGGGCCCGGAGACCCAGTACTTC CASSSQGPETQYF
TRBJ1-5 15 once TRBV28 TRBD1 TGTGCCAGCAGTTTAGGGACAGGGACGAATCAGCCCCAGCATTTT CASSLGTGTNQPQHF
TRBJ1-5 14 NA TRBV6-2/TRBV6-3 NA TGTGCCAGCGCCAAGGGGAACAGGGAACAGCCCCAGCATTTT CASAKGNREQPQHF
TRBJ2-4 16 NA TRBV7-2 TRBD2 TGTGCCAGCTCCTCTGGACTAGCGGGAGGGCAAAACATTCAGTACTTC CASSSGLAGGQNIQYF
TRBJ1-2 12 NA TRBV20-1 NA TGCAGTGCGCCGGCCGAGTCGGGGGGCTACACCTTC CSAPAESGGYTF
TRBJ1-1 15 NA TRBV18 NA TGTGCCAGCTCTCCATTGGGAAACATGAACACTGAAGCTTTCTTT CASSPLGNMNTEAFF
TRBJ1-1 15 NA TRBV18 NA TGTGCCAGCTCACCGGGGGCAGCAATGAACACTGAAGCTTTCTTT CASSPGAAMNTEAFF
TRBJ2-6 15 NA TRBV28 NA TGTGCCAGCAGGGCCGAGACGGCTGGGGCCAACGTCCTGACTTTC CASRAETAGANVLTF
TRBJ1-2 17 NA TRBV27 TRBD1 TGTGCCAGCAGTTTAAGAGGTCCGGGACAGGGGAGAGCGGGCTACACCTTC CASSLRGPGQGRAGYTF
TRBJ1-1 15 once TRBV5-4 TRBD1 TGTGCCAGCAGCCGCGGACAGGGGGCTGGCACTGAAGCTTTCTTT CASSRGQGAGTEAFF
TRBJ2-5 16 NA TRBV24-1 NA TGTGCCACCAGTAACATCAACGGAGCCCAGGGGGAGACCCAGTACTTC CATSNINGAQGETQYF
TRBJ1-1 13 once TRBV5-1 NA TGCGTCCGGAGGGAACCTCGCCACACTGAAGCTTTCTTT CVRREPRHTEAFF
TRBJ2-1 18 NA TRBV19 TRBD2 TGTGCCAGTAGTCCGGGACTAGCGGGAGGCCGAATATACAATGAGCAGTTCTTC CASSPGLAGGRIYNEQFF
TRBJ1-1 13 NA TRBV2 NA TGTGCCAGCTCTAGGCAGGGGAACGGTGAAGCTTTCTTT CASSRQGNGEAFF
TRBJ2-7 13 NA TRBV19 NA TGTGCCAGTAGTATTGACAGATCCTACGAGCAGTACTTC CASSIDRSYEQYF
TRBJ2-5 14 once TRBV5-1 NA TGCGCCAGCAGCTTGGATGTATTCCAAGAGAGGGAGTACTTC CASSLDVFQEREYF
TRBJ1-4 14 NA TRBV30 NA TGTGCCTGTGGACGAAAGGGCCCTGGGGAAAAACTGTTTTTT CACGRKGPGEKLFF
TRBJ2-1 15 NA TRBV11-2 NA TGTGCCAGCAGCTTAACGGTGGGCGCACACAATGAGCAGTTCTTC CASSLTVGAHNEQFF
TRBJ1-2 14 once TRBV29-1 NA TGCAGCGTTGCGCAGGCAGGGACTAACTATGGCTACACCTTC CSVAQAGTNYGYTF
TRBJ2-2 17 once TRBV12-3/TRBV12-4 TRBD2 TGTGCCAGCTCTTCAACGGGGGCTAGCGGGACCACCGGGGAGCTGTTTTTT CASSSTGASGTTGELFF
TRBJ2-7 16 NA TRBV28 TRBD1 TGTGCCAGCAGTCGGACAGGGGCTCTTAGCTCCTACGAGCAGTACTTC CASSRTGALSSYEQYF
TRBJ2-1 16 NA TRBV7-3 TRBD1 TGTGCCAGCAGCTTAGCCACAGGGGGGAGGTCCAATGAGCAGTTCTTC CASSLATGGRSNEQFF
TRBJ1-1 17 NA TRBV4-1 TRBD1 TGCGCCAGCAGCCGAAGATGGACAGGGGATGCGTACACTGAAGCTTTCTTT CASSRRWTGDAYTEAFF
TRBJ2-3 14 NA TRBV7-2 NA TGTGCCAGCAGCTTATCGTGGGGTTCAGATACGCAGTATTTT CASSLSWGSDTQYF
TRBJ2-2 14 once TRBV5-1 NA TGCGCCAGCAGCTTCCGACCGGGCGGGGGGGAGCTGTTTTTT CASSFRPGGGELFF
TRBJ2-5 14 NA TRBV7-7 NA TGTGCTAGCAGCCCCGTGATAGGGCAAGAGACCCAGTACTTC CASSPVIGQETQYF
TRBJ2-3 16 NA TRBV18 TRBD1 TGTGCCAGCTCACCCTCCGAGACAGGGCTTACAGATACGCAGTATTTT CASSPSETGLTDTQYF
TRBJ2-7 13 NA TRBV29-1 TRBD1 TGCAGCGTCCGAGAAGACAGGGAAGGGGAGCAGTACTTC CSVREDREGEQYF
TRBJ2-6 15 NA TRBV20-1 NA TGCAGTGCGGCCCCACCCGGAGAGGGGGGCAACGTCCTGACTTTC CSAAPPGEGGNVLTF
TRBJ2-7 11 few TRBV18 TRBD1 TGTGCCAGCTCGGACAGGGATGAGCAGTACTTC CASSDRDEQYF
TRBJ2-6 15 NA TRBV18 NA TGTGCCAGCTCACCTCTCGGGGGTGGGGCCAACGTCCTGACTTTC CASSPLGGGANVLTF
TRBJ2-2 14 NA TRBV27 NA TGTGCCAGCAGGACGGGACAATGGGCCGGGGAGCTGTTTTTT CASRTGQWAGELFF
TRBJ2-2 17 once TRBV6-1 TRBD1 TGTGCCAGCAGTAAATGGGACAGGGGGAAAAACGCCGGGGAGCTGTTTTTT CASSKWDRGKNAGELFF
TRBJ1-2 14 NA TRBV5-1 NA TGCGCCAGCAGCTTGGCACAGGAATGGGATGGCTACACCTTC CASSLAQEWDGYTF
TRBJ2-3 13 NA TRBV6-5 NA TGTGCCAGCAGTTACTCGAGGTCAGATACGCAGTATTTT CASSYSRSDTQYF
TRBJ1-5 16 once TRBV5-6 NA TGTGCCAGCAGCTTGGCGGGGAAGGCCTGGAATCAGCCCCAGCATTTT CASSLAGKAWNQPQHF
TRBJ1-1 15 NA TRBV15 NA TGTGCCACCAGCAGAGGTGCGAAGGGAGGGACTGAAGCTTTCTTT CATSRGAKGGTEAFF
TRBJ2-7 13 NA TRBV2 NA TGTGCCAGTAAGAAGGACTGGTCCTACGAGCAGTACTTC CASKKDWSYEQYF